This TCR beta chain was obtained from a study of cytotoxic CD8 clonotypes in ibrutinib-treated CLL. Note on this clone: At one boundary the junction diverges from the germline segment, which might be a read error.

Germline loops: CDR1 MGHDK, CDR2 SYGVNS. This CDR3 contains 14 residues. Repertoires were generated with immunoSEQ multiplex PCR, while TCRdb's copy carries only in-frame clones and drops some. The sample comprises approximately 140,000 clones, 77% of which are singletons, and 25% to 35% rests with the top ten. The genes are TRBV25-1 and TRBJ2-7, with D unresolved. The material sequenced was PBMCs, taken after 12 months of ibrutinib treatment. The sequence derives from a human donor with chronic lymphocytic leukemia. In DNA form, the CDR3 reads TGTGCCAGCAGTGTCAAAAATTACCCCTATGAGCAGTACTTC. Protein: CASSVKNYPYEQYF.